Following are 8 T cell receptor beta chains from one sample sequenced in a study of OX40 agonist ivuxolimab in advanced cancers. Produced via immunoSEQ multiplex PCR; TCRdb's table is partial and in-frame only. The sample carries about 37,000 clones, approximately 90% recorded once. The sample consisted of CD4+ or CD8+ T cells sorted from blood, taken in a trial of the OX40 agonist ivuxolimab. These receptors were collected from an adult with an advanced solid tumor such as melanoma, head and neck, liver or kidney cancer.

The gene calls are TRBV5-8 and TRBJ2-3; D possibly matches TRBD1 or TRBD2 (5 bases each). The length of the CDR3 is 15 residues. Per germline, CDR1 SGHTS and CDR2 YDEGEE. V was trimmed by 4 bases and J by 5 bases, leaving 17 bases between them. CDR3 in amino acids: CASSTGLQVLDTQYF. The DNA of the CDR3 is TGTGCCAGCAGCACGGGGCTCCAAGTACTAGATACGCAGTATTTT.

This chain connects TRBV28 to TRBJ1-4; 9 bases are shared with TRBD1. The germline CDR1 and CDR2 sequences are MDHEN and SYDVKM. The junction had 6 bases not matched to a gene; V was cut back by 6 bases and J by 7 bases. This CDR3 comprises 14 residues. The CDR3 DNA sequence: TGTGCCAGCAGCACGGACAGGGGTCGTGAAAAACTGTTTTTT. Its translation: CASSTDRGREKLFF.

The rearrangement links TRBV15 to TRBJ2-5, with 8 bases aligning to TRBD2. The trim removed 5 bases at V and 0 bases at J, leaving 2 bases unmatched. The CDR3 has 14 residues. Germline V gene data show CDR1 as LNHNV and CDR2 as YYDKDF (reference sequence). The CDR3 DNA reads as TGTGCCACCAGCGGCGGGAGGAACCAAGAGACCCAGTACTTC. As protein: CATSGGRNQETQYF.

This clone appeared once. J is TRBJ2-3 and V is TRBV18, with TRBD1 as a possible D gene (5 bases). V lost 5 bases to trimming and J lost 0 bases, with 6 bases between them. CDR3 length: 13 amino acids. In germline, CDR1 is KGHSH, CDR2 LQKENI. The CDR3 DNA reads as TGTGCCAGCTCAGGGGCGAGCACAGATACGCAGTATTTT. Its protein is CASSGASTDTQYF.

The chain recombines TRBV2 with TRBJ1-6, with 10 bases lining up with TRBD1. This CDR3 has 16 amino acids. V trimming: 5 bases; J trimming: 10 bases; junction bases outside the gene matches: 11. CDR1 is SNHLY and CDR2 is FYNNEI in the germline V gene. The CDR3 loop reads CASSSIWDRGRSPLHF. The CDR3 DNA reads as TGTGCCAGCAGTTCAATTTGGGACAGGGGTCGATCACCCCTCCACTTT.

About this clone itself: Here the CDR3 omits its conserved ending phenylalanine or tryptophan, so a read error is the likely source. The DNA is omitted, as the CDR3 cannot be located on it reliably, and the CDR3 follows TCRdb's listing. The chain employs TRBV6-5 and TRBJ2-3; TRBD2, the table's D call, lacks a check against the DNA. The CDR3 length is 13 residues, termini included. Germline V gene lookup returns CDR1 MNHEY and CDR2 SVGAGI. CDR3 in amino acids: CATLLSLLSFSHR.

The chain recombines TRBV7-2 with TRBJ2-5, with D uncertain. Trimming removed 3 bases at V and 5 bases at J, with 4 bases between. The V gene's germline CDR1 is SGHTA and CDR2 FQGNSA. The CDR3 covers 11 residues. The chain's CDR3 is CASSLVETQYF. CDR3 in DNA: TGTGCCAGCAGCTTGGTGGAGACCCAGTACTTC.

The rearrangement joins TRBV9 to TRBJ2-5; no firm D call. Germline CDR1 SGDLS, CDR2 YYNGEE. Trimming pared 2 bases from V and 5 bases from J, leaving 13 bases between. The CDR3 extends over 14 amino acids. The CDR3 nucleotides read TGTGCCAGCAGCGTGAGGCAAATTGGGGAGACCCAGTACTTC. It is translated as CASSVRQIGETQYF.